Listed below are T cell receptor beta chains from one sample, sequenced in a study of T-cell reconstitution after alpha-beta-depleted transplantation in children. Via MiXCR, TCRdb re-called the PCR reads, giving one row per CDR3 protein. The sample lists hundreds of thousands of distinct CDR3 sequences, 16% occurring once. Here the sequenced sample was PBMCs, mostly from graft donor cells, taken 360 days after TCRalphabeta/CD19-depleted stem cell transplant. Receptors originate from a male patient younger than 18 who had a stem cell transplant for acute lymphoblastic leukemia, so the T cells may come from the graft donor. The CDR3 runs from the conserved cysteine through the conserved F or W. The D gene is left open where the match is weak. Some rows have no size entry. The others give once, few or many, or a class for an expanded clone.

size,V,D,J,DNA,CDR3
few,TRBV29-1,NA,TRBJ2-7,TGCAGCGCCGTCGGGAGTTACCGCTACGAGCAGTACTTC,CSAVGSYRYEQYF
NA,TRBV29-1,NA,TRBJ2-7,TGCAGCGTGTGCCTAGTGGGACATTTCTACGAGCAGTACTTC,CSVCLVGHFYEQYF
few,TRBV10-2,TRBD1,TRBJ2-5,TGCGCCAGCAGTGAGCCAAGGTACAGGGGAGAGACCCAGTACTTC,CASSEPRYRGETQYF
NA,TRBV7-9,NA,TRBJ2-3,TGTGCCAGCAGCTTACCAGGGGGAGGGCCCGCAGATACGCAGTATTTT,CASSLPGGGPADTQYF
many,TRBV4-1,NA,TRBJ2-2,TGCGCCAGCAGCCAAATACAACAAGGGGCCGGGGAGCTGTTTTTT,CASSQIQQGAGELFF
few,TRBV18,NA,TRBJ2-7,TGTGCCAGCTCACAACTACTTGGAACTACCTACGAGCAGTACTTC,CASSQLLGTTYEQYF
few,TRBV27,NA,TRBJ2-1,TGTGCCAGCAGTTTTGCGTCTCCGGTCTCCTACAATGAGCAGTTCTTC,CASSFASPVSYNEQFF
few,TRBV12-3/TRBV12-4,TRBD1,TRBJ1-5,TGTGCCAGCAGTTCTTGGACAGGCGGGGGGCAGCCCCAGCATTTT,CASSSWTGGGQPQHF
NA,TRBV7-4,TRBD2,TRBJ2-3,TGTACCAGCAGCTCCCCCGGGACTAGCGGGAGGCCTAGCACAGATACGCAGTATTTT,CTSSSPGTSGRPSTDTQYF
NA,TRBV20-1,TRBD2,TRBJ2-7,TGCAGTGCTAGGCCCGGGACTATATCCTACGAGCAGTACTTC,CSARPGTISYEQYF
few,TRBV12-3/TRBV12-4,NA,TRBJ2-3,TGTGCCAGCATTATCAGGGGAGCCACAGATACGCAGTATTTT,CASIIRGATDTQYF
many,TRBV5-6,TRBD1,TRBJ2-5,TGTGCCAGCAGCGGACAGGGCTTGGTAGAGACCCAGTACTTC,CASSGQGLVETQYF
few,TRBV12-3/TRBV12-4,NA,TRBJ2-3,TGTGCCAGCAGTTTCGTAAGTCGCACAGATACGCAGTATTTT,CASSFVSRTDTQYF
NA,TRBV4-1,NA,TRBJ1-1,TGCGCCAGCAGCCAAGATGGCGGCCACACTGAAGCTTTCTTT,CASSQDGGHTEAFF
few,TRBV5-1,NA,TRBJ2-7,TGCGCCAGCAGCGAGGCAGCGGCCTACGAGCAGTACTTC,CASSEAAAYEQYF
NA,TRBV6-2/TRBV6-3,NA,TRBJ1-2,TGTGCCAGCAGTTACTCAGGCCGGGGGGATGGCTACACCTTC,CASSYSGRGDGYTF
NA,TRBV27,TRBD2,TRBJ2-1,TGTGCCAGCAGTTTATCGCTAGCGGGAGAGACTGAGCAGTTCTTC,CASSLSLAGETEQFF
NA,TRBV2,NA,TRBJ2-7,TGTGCCAGCAGGCGGGGTCTAGCAACATACGAGCAGTACTTC,CASRRGLATYEQYF
NA,TRBV5-1,NA,TRBJ2-6,TGCGCCAGCAGCTCCCTTAGACACAACTCTGGGGCCAACGTCCTGACTTTC,CASSSLRHNSGANVLTF
many,TRBV7-2,TRBD2,TRBJ2-2,TGTGCCAGCAGCCCGCGAGGGACTATCTCGTCCGGGGAGCTGTTTTTT,CASSPRGTISSGELFF
NA,TRBV2,NA,TRBJ2-7,TGTGCCAGCAGTGAAACCTTGGGCAGGGTAAACGAGCAGTACTTC,CASSETLGRVNEQYF
NA,TRBV7-9,NA,TRBJ2-1,TGTGCCAGCACTTCCCCGGGGCCTCCTCCTGGGCAGTTCTTC,CASTSPGPPPGQFF
few,TRBV6-5,NA,TRBJ2-1,TGTGCCAGCAGTTACTCGAGTCTGAAGGCCTACAATGAGCAGTTCTTC,CASSYSSLKAYNEQFF
NA,TRBV20-1,TRBD2,TRBJ2-1,TGCAGTGCTGGTAGACTAGCGCGAACACTCTACAATGAGCAGTTCTTC,CSAGRLARTLYNEQFF
few,TRBV12-3/TRBV12-4,TRBD1,TRBJ2-1,TGTGCCAGCAGTTTAGAGGACAGGGCTCCGTTCTTC,CASSLEDRAPFF
few,TRBV4-1,NA,TRBJ1-2,TGCGCCAGCAGCCAAGGGCAGGACATCGGCTATGGCTACACCTTC,CASSQGQDIGYGYTF
NA,TRBV12-3/TRBV12-4,TRBD1,TRBJ2-3,TGTGCCAGCAATACAGGGGGCGTTTCGAAAAGCACAGATACGCAGTATTTT,CASNTGGVSKSTDTQYF
NA,TRBV9,NA,TRBJ2-1,TGTGCCAGCAGCGTAGACCTTGCCAATGAGCAGTTCTTC,CASSVDLANEQFF
NA,TRBV5-5,TRBD1,TRBJ1-4,TGTGCCAGCAGGGACGGGACAGTAATCGCAACTAATGAAAAACTGTGTTTT,CASRDGTVIATNEKLCF
NA,TRBV5-1,NA,TRBJ1-2,TGCGCCGGGCGGGCTACTTCTAACTATGGCTACACCTTC,CAGRATSNYGYTF
many,TRBV2,NA,TRBJ2-2,TGTGCCAGCAACCTACAGCTAACTGGCACCGGGGAGCTGTTTTTT,CASNLQLTGTGELFF
NA,TRBV5-1,TRBD2,TRBJ2-1,TGCGCCAGCAGAGCGGGAGGCCCAGGAAATGAGCAGTTCTTC,CASRAGGPGNEQFF
NA,TRBV20-1,NA,TRBJ2-3,TGCAGTGCTAGCGGGAGCCCCCGAGATACGCAGTATTTT,CSASGSPRDTQYF
few,TRBV12-3/TRBV12-4,NA,TRBJ1-3,TGTGCCAGCAGGTCAGACAAGATCTCTGGAAACACCATATATTTT,CASRSDKISGNTIYF
NA,TRBV7-2,TRBD1,TRBJ1-5,TGTGCCAGCAGCTTGGGGACAGGACTTAGCAATCAGCCCCAGCATTTT,CASSLGTGLSNQPQHF
few,TRBV12-3/TRBV12-4,TRBD1,TRBJ1-2,TGTGCCAGCAGTTTACCGACAGGGGGCTATGGCTACACCTTC,CASSLPTGGYGYTF
few,TRBV29-1,NA,TRBJ2-1,TGCAGCGTTTACCGGGACGGCAATGAGCAGTTCTTC,CSVYRDGNEQFF
few,TRBV12-3/TRBV12-4,TRBD1,TRBJ1-2,TGTGCCAGCAGTTACAGGGACAGAAATGGCTACACCTTC,CASSYRDRNGYTF
few,TRBV27,TRBD2,TRBJ2-7,TGTGCCAGCGGTCTAGCGGGAACCTACGAGCAGTACTTC,CASGLAGTYEQYF
few,TRBV19,TRBD1,TRBJ2-1,TGTGCCAGTAGTATCACAGGGGGTCAGTACAATGAGCAGTTCTTC,CASSITGGQYNEQFF
NA,TRBV7-9,NA,TRBJ2-3,TGTGCCAGCAGCTTAATGGGGTCCCCCACAGATACGCAGTATTTT,CASSLMGSPTDTQYF
NA,TRBV5-1,NA,TRBJ2-3,TGCGCCAGCAGCTTGATCCCGCCCGGGAGCGCTCCACGGCAGTATTTT,CASSLIPPGSAPRQYF
NA,TRBV13,NA,TRBJ2-2,TGTGCCAGCAGAGAGGCGGAGTTAGCGGCCGGGGAGCTGTTTTTT,CASREAELAAGELFF
NA,TRBV5-1,NA,TRBJ1-1,TGCGCCAGCAGCTTTATCTCATCAGGGCGAGGCGCTTTCTTT,CASSFISSGRGAFF
few,TRBV6-2/TRBV6-3,TRBD2,TRBJ2-1,TGTGCCAGCAGTTACCGCACTAGCGGGAATGAGCAGTTCTTC,CASSYRTSGNEQFF
few,TRBV3-1,NA,TRBJ2-6,TGTGCCAGCAGACCCATCTCTGGGGCCAACGTCCTGACTTTC,CASRPISGANVLTF
NA,TRBV24-1,NA,TRBJ2-2,TGTGCCACCAGTGATGTCGGGACATCCGCGAACACCGGGGAGCTGTTTTTT,CATSDVGTSANTGELFF
many,TRBV5-1,TRBD2,TRBJ2-1,TGCGCCAGCAGGAATAGCGGGAGCTCCTACAATGAGCAGTTCTTC,CASRNSGSSYNEQFF
many,TRBV5-1,NA,TRBJ2-7,TGCGCCAGCAGCTTGGTACAGACTGGCTACGAGCAGTACTTC,CASSLVQTGYEQYF
NA,TRBV18,NA,TRBJ2-5,TGTGCCAGCTCACCAGCCAGGGATGGGACCCAGTACTTC,CASSPARDGTQYF
NA,TRBV20-1,TRBD1,TRBJ2-2,TGCAGTGCCCGGGACAGGGGGCCTTCGAACACCGGGGAGCTGTTTTTT,CSARDRGPSNTGELFF
few,TRBV5-1,TRBD1,TRBJ2-2,TGCGCCAGCAGCTTGGGGTTCCGGACAGGAGGCACCGGGGAGCTGTTTTTT,CASSLGFRTGGTGELFF
NA,TRBV7-2,TRBD1,TRBJ2-1,TGTGCCAGCAGCTTAGTCCAGGGGGAAGAGCAGTTCTTC,CASSLVQGEEQFF
NA,TRBV20-1,NA,TRBJ2-7,TGCAGTGCTAGAGGCCCGCTTCCCTTCTCCTACGAGCAGTACTTC,CSARGPLPFSYEQYF